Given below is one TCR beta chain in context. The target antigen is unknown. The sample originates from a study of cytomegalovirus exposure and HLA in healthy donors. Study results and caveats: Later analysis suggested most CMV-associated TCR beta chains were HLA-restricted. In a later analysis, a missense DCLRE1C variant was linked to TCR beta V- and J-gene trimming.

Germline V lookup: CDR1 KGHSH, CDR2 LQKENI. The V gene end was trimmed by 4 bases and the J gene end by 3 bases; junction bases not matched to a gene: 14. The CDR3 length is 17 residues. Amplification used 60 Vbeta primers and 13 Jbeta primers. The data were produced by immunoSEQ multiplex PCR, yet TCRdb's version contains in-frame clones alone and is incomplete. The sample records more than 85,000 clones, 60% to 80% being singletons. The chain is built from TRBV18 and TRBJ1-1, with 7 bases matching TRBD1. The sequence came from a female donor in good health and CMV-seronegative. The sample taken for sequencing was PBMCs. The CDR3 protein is CASSRSTGSLIYTEAFF. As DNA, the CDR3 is TGTGCCAGCTCACGCTCGACAGGGAGTCTTATATACACTGAAGCTTTCTTT.